The sequence of this T cell receptor (beta chain) was determined in a study of T cells after yellow fever vaccination. The germline CDR1 and CDR2 sequences are MNHEY and SMNVEV (reference sequence). Trimming pared 5 bases from V and 4 bases from J, leaving 15 bases between. The CDR3 covers 14 residues. TCRdb ran MiXCR on the 5' RACE reads and lists one entry per CDR3 protein. The sample records 500,000 to 650,000 distinct CDR3 sequences, approximately 15% being singletons. This clonotype has a handful of counts. This rearrangement joins TRBV27 to TRBJ2-7; D possibly corresponds to TRBD2 (5 bases). The sample in question was PBMCs, obtained on the day of the yellow fever booster vaccination. This TCR was sampled from a man younger than 40 who received the YFV17D yellow fever vaccine. The CDR3 is CASSRGPAAYEQYF. CDR3 bases: TGTGCCAGCAGTCGCGGGCCCGCGGCTTACGAGCAGTACTTC.